This T cell receptor beta chain was profiled in a study of T cells in Graves' hyperthyroidism and ophthalmopathy. CDR3 length: 15 amino acids. Germline V CDR1 and CDR2: KGHSH, LQKENI. V was clipped by 3 bases and J by 0 bases, with 11 bases between them. The study, taken as a whole, reports: In blood, most of the thyroid clonotypes expanded above 0.001 were also present.

TCR beta CDR3 region amplification was performed from RNA transcripts. HTBI primers drove first-round RT-PCR of the TCR CDR3. Each CDR3 protein is one row after TCRdb ran MiXCR on the multiplex PCR reads. The data contain about 350,000 distinct CDR3 sequences, approximately 16% of them singletons. This clonotype has a count of ten or more. The antigen is not known. This chain uses TRBV18 with TRBJ1-1; no reliable D call. Sequencing was done on a sample of blood. The clonotype was recovered from a woman between 55 and 75 years old with Graves' ophthalmopathy. The CDR3 loop reads CASSPNDPLNTEAFF. Here the CDR3 DNA reads TGTGCCAGCTCACCCAATGATCCATTGAACACTGAAGCTTTCTTT. The variable domain in full, completed from reference TRBV18 and TRBJ1-1, reads NAGVMQNPRHLVRRRGQEARLRCSPMKGHSHVYWYRQLPEEGLKFMVYLQKENIIDESGMPKERFSAEFPKEGPSILRIQQVVRGDSAAYFCASSPNDPLNTEAFFGQGTRLTVV.